Listed here are 8 T cell receptor beta chains from one sample, sequenced in a study of T cell changes during pregnancy in multiple sclerosis. Only in-frame clones appear in the TCRdb table, and some are missing; sequencing was by immunoSEQ multiplex PCR. The repertoire holds approximately 43,000 clones, with 85% to 95% as singletons. Sequencing used CD8+ T cells from peripheral blood mononuclear cells, obtained in the third trimester of pregnancy. These receptors were obtained from a female donor with multiple sclerosis, enrolled in a pregnancy study.

This rearrangement joins TRBV27 to TRBJ1-1; 7 positions agree with TRBD1. The germline gives CDR1 MNHEY, CDR2 SMNVEV (reference sequence). After removal of 6 bases from V and 5 bases from J, the junction contained 3 bases not matched to a gene. The CDR3 extends over 12 amino acids. CDR3 coding DNA: TGTGCCAGCAGGAGGGGGCAGACTGAAGCTTTCTTT. This gives the protein CASRRGQTEAFF.

V is TRBV27 and J is TRBJ2-3; 7 bases map to TRBD1. The J segment lost 0 bases and the V segment lost 6 bases, leaving 6 bases of the junction unmatched. This CDR3 contains 15 residues. In germline, CDR1 is MNHEY, CDR2 SMNVEV (reference sequence). CDR3 nucleotide sequence: TGTGCCAGCAGCTCGACAGGGTCTAGCACAGATACGCAGTATTTT. Translation gives CASSSTGSSTDTQYF.

The chain recombines TRBV27 with TRBJ2-7; 8 bases are a match to TRBD1. Looked up from germline, CDR1 is MNHEY and CDR2 is SMNVEV (reference sequence). The CDR3 loop spans 13 amino acids. Unmatched junction bases numbered 5, after V lost 6 bases and J lost 4 bases. CDR3 nucleotides: TGTGCCAGCAGCCCGGGACAGGAGTACGAGCAGTACTTC. Protein sequence: CASSPGQEYEQYF.

The chain is built from TRBV19 and TRBJ1-5; D uncertain. Between the trimmed V and J ends, which lost 3 bases and 1 base, there was a span of 10 bases. CDR3 length: 15 residues. The germline V gene has CDR1 LNHDA and CDR2 SQIVND (reference sequence). The CDR3 nucleotides are TGTGCCAGTAGTATTTTTGGTGAGAGCAATCAGCCCCAGCATTTT. Translated: CASSIFGESNQPQHF.

The rearrangement links TRBV9 to TRBJ2-1; 7 bases are shared with TRBD2. The CDR3 runs 16 residues. V shed 3 bases, J shed 0 bases, and the junction held 6 bases outside the gene matches. Per germline, CDR1 SGDLS and CDR2 YYNGEE. CDR3 nucleotides: TGTGCCAGCAGCGACGAACTAGCGATCTCCTACAATGAGCAGTTCTTC. Translated: CASSDELAISYNEQFF.

This rearrangement joins TRBV4-3 to TRBJ1-1; D gene uncertain. This CDR3 spans 15 amino acids. Germline V lookup: CDR1 LGHNA, CDR2 YSLEER. Between the trimmed V and J ends, which lost 2 bases and 1 base, there was a span of 11 bases. CDR3 sequence (DNA): TGCGCCAGCAGCCAAAGTTGGACTCGGAACACTGAAGCTTTCTTT. Translating it yields CASSQSWTRNTEAFF.

The chain links TRBV2 to TRBJ1-1; possible D gene TRBD1, 5 bases. V was pared by 3 bases and J by 5 bases, with 19 bases between. CDR3 length: 16 amino acids. Germline V gives CDR1 SNHLY, CDR2 FYNNEI. The CDR3 DNA is TGTGCCAGCAGTGACCGGATTGGTTCAGGGTTTACTGAAGCTTTCTTT. This encodes CASSDRIGSGFTEAFF.

This clone was seen only once. The chain couples TRBV10-3 to TRBJ1-1; 8 positions agree with TRBD1. The CDR3 has 13 residues. The germline gives CDR1 ENHRY, CDR2 SYGVKD. J was trimmed by 7 bases and V by 6 bases; bases with no gene match: 7. CDR3 residues: CAISYGQGLEAFF. The CDR3 DNA reads as TGTGCCATCAGCTACGGACAGGGTCTTGAAGCTTTCTTT.